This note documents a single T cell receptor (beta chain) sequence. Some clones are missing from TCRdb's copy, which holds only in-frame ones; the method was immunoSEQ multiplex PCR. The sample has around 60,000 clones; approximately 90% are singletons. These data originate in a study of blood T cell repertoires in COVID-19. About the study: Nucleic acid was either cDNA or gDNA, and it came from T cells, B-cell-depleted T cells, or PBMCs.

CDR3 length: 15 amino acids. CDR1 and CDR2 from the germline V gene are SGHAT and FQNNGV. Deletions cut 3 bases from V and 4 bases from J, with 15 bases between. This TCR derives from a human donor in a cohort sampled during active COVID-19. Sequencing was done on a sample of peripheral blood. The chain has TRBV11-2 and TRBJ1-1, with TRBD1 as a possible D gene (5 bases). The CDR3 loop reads CASSLGIGQATEAFF. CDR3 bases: TGTGCCAGCAGCTTGGGAATAGGACAAGCCACTGAAGCTTTCTTT.